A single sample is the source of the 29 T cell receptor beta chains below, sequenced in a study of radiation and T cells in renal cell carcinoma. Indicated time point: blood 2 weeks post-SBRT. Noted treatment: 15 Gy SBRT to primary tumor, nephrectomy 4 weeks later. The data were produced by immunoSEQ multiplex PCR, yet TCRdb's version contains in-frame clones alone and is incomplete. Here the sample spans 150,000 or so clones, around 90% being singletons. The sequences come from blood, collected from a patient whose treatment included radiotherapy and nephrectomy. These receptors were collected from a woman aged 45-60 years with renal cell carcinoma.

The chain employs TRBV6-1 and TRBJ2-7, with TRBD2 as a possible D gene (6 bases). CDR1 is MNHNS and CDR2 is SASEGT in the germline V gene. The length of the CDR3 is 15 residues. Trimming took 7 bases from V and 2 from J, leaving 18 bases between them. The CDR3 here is CASNLDMGGTYEQYF. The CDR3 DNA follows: TGTGCCAGCAATCTGGACATGGGCGGGACCTACGAGCAGTACTTC.

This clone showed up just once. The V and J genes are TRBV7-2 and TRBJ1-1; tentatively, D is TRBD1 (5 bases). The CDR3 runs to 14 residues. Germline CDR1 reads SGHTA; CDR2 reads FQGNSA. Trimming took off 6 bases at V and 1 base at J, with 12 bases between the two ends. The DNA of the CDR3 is TGTGCCAGCAGGTTAAGGCAGGGGAACACTGAAGCTTTCTTT. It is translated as CASRLRQGNTEAFF. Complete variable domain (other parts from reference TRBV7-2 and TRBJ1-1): GAGVSQSPSNKVTEKGKDVELRCDPISGHTALYWYRQSLGQGLEFLIYFQGNSAPDKSGLPSDRFSAERTGGSVSTLTIQRTQQEDSAVYLCASRLRQGNTEAFFGQGTRLTVV.

The CDR3 nucleotides read TGTGCCAGCGGGACAAGTCCGAGCAATCAGCCCCAGCATTTT. Its protein product is CASGTSPSNQPQHF. This sequence joins TRBV6-5 and TRBJ1-5, with D possibly being TRBD1 (6 bases). Germline assignment: CDR1 MNHEY and CDR2 SVGAGI. V was shortened by 8 bases and J by 1 base, with 12 bases between the two germline ends. This CDR3 contains 14 residues.

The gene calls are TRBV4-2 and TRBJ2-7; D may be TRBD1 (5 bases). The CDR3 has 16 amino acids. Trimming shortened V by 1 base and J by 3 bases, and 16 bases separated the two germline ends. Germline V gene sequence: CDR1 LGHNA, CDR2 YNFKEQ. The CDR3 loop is CASSQGLMQGNYEQYF. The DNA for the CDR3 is TGTGCCAGCAGCCAAGGTCTCATGCAGGGAAACTACGAGCAGTACTTC.

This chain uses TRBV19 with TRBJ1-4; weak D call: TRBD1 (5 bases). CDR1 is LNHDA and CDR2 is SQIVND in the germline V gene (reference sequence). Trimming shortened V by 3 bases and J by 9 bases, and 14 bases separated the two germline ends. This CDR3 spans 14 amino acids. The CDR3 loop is CASSIGGPTQKLFF. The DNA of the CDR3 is TGTGCCAGTAGTATTGGGGGACCGACCCAAAAACTGTTTTTT.

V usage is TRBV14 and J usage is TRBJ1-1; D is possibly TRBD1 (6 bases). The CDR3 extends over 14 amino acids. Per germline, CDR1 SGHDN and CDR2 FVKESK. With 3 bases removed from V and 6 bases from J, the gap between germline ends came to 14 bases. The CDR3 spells CASSHRGSGAEAFF. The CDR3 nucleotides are TGTGCCAGCAGCCACAGGGGTTCGGGCGCTGAAGCTTTCTTT.

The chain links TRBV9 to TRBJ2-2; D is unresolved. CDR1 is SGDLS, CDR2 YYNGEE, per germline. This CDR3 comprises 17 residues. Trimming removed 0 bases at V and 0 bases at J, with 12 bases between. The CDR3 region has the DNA TGTGCCAGCAGCGTAGCTGCGATGAGCACGAACACCGGGGAGCTGTTTTTT. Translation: CASSVAAMSTNTGELFF.

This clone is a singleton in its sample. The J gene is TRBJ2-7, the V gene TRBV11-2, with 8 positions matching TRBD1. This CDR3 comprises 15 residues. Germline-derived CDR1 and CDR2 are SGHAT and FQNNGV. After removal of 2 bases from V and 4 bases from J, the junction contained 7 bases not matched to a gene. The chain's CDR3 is CASSLRGQGRYEQYF. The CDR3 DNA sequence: TGTGCCAGCAGCTTACGTGGACAGGGAAGGTACGAGCAGTACTTC.

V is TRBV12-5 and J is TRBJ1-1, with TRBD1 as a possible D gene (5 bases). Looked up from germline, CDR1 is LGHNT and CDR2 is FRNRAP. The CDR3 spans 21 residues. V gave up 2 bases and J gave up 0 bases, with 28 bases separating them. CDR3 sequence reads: CASGLLLWGSFDSEMNTEAFF. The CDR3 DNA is TGTGCTAGTGGTTTGCTTTTGTGGGGTAGCTTCGACAGCGAAATGAACACTGAAGCTTTCTTT.

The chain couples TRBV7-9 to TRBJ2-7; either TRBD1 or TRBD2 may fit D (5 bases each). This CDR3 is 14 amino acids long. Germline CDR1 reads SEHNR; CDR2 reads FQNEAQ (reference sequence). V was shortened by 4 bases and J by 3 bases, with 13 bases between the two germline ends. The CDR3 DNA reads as TGTGCCAGCAGCTACGGGGACGAAGGCTACGAGCAGTACTTC. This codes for CASSYGDEGYEQYF.

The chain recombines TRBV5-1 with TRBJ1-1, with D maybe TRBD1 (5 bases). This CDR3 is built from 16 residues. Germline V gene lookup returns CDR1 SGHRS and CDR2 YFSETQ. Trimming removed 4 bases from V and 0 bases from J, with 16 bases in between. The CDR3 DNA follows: TGCGCCAGCAGCCCTCAGGGAGGACGGATGAACACTGAAGCTTTCTTT. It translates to CASSPQGGRMNTEAFF.

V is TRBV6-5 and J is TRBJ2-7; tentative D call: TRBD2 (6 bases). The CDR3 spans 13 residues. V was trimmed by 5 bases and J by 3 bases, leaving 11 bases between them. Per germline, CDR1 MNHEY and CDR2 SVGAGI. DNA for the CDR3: TGTGCCAGCAGTCGCGGGACTGACTACGAGCAGTACTTC. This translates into CASSRGTDYEQYF.

In nucleotides, the CDR3 is TGTGCCAGCAGTTCCAGGGGGCGGGACAATGAGCAGTTCTTC. It yields the protein CASSSRGRDNEQFF. The rearrangement uses TRBV7-2 and TRBJ2-1; 8 bases align to TRBD1. The ends lost 6 bases at V and 5 bases at J; junction bases unmatched: 6. This CDR3 is 14 amino acids long. The germline gives CDR1 SGHTA, CDR2 FQGNSA.

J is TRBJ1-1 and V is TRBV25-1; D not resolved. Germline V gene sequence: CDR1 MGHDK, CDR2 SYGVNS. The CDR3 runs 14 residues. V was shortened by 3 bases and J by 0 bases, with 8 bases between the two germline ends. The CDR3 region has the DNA TGTGCCAGCAGTGATGAGACCTTGAACACTGAAGCTTTCTTT. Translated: CASSDETLNTEAFF.

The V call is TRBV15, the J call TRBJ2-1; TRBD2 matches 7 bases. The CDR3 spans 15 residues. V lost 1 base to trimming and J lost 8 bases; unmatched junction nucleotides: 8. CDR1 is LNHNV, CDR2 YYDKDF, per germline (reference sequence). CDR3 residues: CATSRGTRLGDEQFF. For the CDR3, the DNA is TGTGCCACCAGCAGAGGGACTAGATTGGGCGATGAGCAGTTCTTC.

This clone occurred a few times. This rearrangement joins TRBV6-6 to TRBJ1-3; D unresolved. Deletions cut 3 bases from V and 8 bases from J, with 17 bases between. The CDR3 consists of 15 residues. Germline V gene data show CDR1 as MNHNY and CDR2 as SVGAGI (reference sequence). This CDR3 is CASSYVKGREDTIYF. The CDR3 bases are TGTGCCAGCAGTTATGTAAAGGGCCGGGAGGACACCATATATTTT.

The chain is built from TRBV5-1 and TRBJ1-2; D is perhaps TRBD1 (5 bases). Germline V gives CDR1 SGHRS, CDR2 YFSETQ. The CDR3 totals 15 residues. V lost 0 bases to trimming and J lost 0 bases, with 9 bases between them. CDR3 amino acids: CASSLEGYPNYGYTF. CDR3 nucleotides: TGCGCCAGCAGCTTGGAGGGGTACCCTAACTATGGCTACACCTTC.

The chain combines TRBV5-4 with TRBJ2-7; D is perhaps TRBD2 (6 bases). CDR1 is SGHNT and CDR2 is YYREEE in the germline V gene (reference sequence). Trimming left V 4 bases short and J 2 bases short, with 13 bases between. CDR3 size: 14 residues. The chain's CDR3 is CASSLGTEAYEQYF. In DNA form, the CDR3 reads TGTGCCAGCAGCCTCGGGACTGAAGCCTACGAGCAGTACTTC.

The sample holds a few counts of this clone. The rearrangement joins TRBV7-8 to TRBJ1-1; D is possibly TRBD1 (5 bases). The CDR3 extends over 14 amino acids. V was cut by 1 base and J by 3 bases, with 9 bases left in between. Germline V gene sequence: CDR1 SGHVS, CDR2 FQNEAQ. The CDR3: CASSLGGGDTEAFF. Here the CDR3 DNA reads TGTGCCAGCAGCTTAGGTGGAGGGGACACTGAAGCTTTCTTT.

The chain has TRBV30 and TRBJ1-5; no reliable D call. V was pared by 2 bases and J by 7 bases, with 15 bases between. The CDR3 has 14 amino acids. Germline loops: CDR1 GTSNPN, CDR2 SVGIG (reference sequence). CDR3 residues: CAWSITGIGQPQHF. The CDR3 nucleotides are TGTGCCTGGAGTATCACGGGGATAGGACAGCCCCAGCATTTT.

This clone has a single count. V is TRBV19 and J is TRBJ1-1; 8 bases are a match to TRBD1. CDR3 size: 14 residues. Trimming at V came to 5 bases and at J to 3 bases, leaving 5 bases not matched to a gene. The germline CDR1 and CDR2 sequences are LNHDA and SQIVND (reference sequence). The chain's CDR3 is CASSPRTGHTEAFF. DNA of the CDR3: TGTGCCAGTAGTCCACGGACAGGGCACACTGAAGCTTTCTTT.

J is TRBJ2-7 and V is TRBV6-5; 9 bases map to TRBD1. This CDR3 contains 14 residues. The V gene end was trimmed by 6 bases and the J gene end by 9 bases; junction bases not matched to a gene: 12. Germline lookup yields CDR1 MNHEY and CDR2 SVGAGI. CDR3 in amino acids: CASRSLQGASRQYF. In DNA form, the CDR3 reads TGTGCCAGCAGATCATTACAGGGGGCCTCAAGGCAGTACTTC.

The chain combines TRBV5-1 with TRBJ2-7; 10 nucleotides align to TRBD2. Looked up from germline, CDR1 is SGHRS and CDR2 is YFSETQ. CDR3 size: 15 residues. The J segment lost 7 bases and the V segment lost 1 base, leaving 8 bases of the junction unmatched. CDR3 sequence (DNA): TGCGCCAGCAGCTTGTCGTCTAGCGGGGGAGGAGAGCAGTACTTC. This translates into CASSLSSSGGGEQYF.

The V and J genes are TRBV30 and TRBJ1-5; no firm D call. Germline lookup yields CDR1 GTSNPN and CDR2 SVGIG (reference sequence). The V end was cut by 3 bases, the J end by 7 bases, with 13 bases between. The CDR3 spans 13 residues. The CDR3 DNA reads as TGTGCCTGGAGCCTTGACCGGGAGCAGCCCCAGCATTTT. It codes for CAWSLDREQPQHF.

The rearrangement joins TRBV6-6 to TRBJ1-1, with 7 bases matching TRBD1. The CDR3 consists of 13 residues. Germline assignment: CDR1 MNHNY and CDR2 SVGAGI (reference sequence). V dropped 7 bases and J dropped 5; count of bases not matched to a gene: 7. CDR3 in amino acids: CASNRPGQTEAFF. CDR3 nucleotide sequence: TGTGCCAGCAATAGACCGGGACAGACTGAAGCTTTCTTT.

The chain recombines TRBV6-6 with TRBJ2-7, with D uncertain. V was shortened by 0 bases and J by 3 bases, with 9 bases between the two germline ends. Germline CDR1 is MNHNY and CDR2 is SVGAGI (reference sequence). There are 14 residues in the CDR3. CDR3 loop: CASSYSANYYEQYF. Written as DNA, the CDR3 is TGTGCCAGCAGTTACTCTGCAAATTACTACGAGCAGTACTTC.

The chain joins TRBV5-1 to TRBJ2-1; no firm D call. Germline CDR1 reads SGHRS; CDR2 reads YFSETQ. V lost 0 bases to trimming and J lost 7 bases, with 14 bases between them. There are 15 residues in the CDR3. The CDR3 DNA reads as TGCGCCAGCAGCTTGGATTTCGGCACCGGGAATGAGCAGTTCTTC. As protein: CASSLDFGTGNEQFF.

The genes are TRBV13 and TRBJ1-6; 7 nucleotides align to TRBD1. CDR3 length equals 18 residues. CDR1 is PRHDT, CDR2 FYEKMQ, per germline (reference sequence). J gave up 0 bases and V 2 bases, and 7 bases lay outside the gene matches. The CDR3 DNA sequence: TGTGCCAGCAGCTTATCCCCTCGGACAGGCTCCTATAATTCACCCCTCCACTTT. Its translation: CASSLSPRTGSYNSPLHF. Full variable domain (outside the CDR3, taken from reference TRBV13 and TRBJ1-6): AAGVIQSPRHLIKEKRETATLKCYPIPRHDTVYWYQQGPGQDPQFLISFYEKMQSDKGSIPDRFSAQQFSDYHSELNMSSLELGDSALYFCASSLSPRTGSYNSPLHFGNGTRLTVT.

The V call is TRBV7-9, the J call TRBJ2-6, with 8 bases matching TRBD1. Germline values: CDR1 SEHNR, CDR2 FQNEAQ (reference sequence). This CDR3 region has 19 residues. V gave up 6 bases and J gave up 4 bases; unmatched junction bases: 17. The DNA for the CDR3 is TGTGCCAGCAGACCCCGCAGGGCAGGGGGCGCGAGAGGGGCCAACGTCCTGACTTTC. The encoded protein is CASRPRRAGGARGANVLTF.